This T cell receptor beta chain was recovered during a study of monozygotic twins with inflammatory bowel disease. About this clonotype: Its cognate antigen is unknown.

General study points: The data offered no way to tell different T cell subtypes apart. Clonotype sharing was lower in IBD patients than healthy twins, most markedly with disease activity. Lower TCRbeta diversity (inverse Simpson) was seen in IBD patients than in healthy co-twins.

The CDR3 is 12 amino acids. Germline assignment: CDR1 ENHRY and CDR2 SYGVKD. TCRdb re-analyzed the 5' RACE reads; it lists each CDR3 protein once, without DNA. Reported are approximately 300,000 distinct CDR3 sequences; the ten largest clones contain 5.6%. Input material: blood. This chain joins TRBV10-3 and TRBJ1-1; TCRdb's D gene call, TRBD1, goes unchecked for lack of DNA. This clonotype originated in a human donor with ulcerative colitis or Crohn's disease, or a healthy co-twin of an affected twin (not recorded which). The chain's CDR3 is CAISEQGNAAFF.